The clone carrying this TCR beta chain was picked up one time. These data come from a study of OX40 agonist ivuxolimab in advanced cancers. Study information: Partial responses were seen in three patients, one with hepatocellular carcinoma and two with cutaneous melanoma.

TCRdb's table, derived via immunoSEQ multiplex PCR, lists solely in-frame clones and lacks some. In the table there are 37,000 or so clones, about 88% of which are singletons. From germline, CDR1 is SGDLS and CDR2 YYNGEE. CDR3 length equals 15 residues. The ends were cut back, 4 bases at V and 2 bases at J, with 14 bases in the middle. This TCR came from an adult with an advanced solid tumor such as melanoma, head and neck, liver or kidney cancer. Here the sequenced sample was CD4+ or CD8+ T cells sorted from blood, taken in a trial of the OX40 agonist ivuxolimab. The chain joins TRBV9 to TRBJ2-3; perhaps TRBD1 as D (5 bases). DNA for the CDR3: TGTGCCAGCAGCCCCCAGGGCCTAATCACAGATACGCAGTATTTT. Translated: CASSPQGLITDTQYF.